Sequencing of this TCR beta chain was carried out in a study of CD8 T cells in Susac syndrome. An input of about 0.5 to 1 ug of RNA was subjected to reverse transcription using random hexamers. Multiplex immunoSEQ PCR targeted 54 Vbeta and 13 Jbeta TCR beta segments. From the immunoSEQ multiplex PCR reads, TCRdb called clonotypes with MiXCR, one entry per CDR3 protein. The table includes around 150,000 distinct CDR3 sequences, just under 95% detected once. Germline V gene lookup returns CDR1 SQVTM and CDR2 ANQGSEA. V dropped 4 bases and J dropped 1 base, with 9 bases sitting between them. This CDR3 has 13 amino acids. Healthy donors constituted the controls, which were matched for age and sex. The CD8+ and CD4+ T cells were negatively isolated, with the TEMRA cells enriched by FACS.

This chain connects TRBV29-1 to TRBJ2-3; tentative D call: TRBD2 (6 bases). Sequencing was done on a sample of CD4+ T cells from PBMCs. The sequence derives from a human donor in good health. DNA for the CDR3: TGCAGCGTTGTGAGGAGGGGCACAGATACGCAGTATTTT. Translated: CSVVRRGTDTQYF.